This TCR beta chain was sequenced for a study of cytomegalovirus exposure and HLA in healthy donors (dated by TCRdb to 2016 to 2017). Describing the broader study: In an earlier analysis of fewer than 750 of the donors, roughly 300 Gb of sequence data and roughly 100 million unique TCR beta sequences from about 190 million T cells were reported. An early release that covered fewer than 750 HLA-typed donors contained about 300 gigabases of sequencing data and about 84 million unique TCR sequences. The genetic ancestry cluster associated with self-reported Caucasian donors included over 65% of the roughly 400 genotyped donors. The study aimed to test whether cataloging public T cell receptors could reveal signatures of past pathogen exposure. The study profiled the T cell repertoires of 550 to 700 subjects by immunosequencing and related them to cytomegalovirus serostatus. Along with the roughly 700-subject first cohort, a separate validation cohort of over 90 different subjects was used. To predict cytomegalovirus infection status, the study brought together high-throughput TCR immunosequencing, statistical association of individual TCRs with disease status, and machine learning. To study patterns of TCR occurrence, a later analysis re-analyzed previously published TCR beta repertoires from 650 to 750 donors and added high-resolution HLA genotyping. In the later analysis, no new phenotypic data were used to find candidate immune exposures; instead, reliance was placed on TCR beta sequences and their occurrence across donors. In an earlier analysis of 587 of the donors, high-throughput TCR beta sequencing was used to judge whether each TCR beta V gene segment behaved as functional or pseudogenic. Donor age, sex, ethnicity and CMV serostatus were compiled alongside the repertoire data. In a later genetic analysis, genome-wide SNP genotypes for about 55% of the roughly 670 donors were used, and that subset was treated as a discovery cohort. All discovery cohort repertoires had been generated using a single sequencing platform. Both class I and class II loci were covered by HLA typing, at four-digit resolution. Typing coverage varied by locus: about 620-640 donors for A, B, C, DRB1 and DQB1; 522 for DQA1; around 570 for DPA1; around 450 for DPB1. Four or five DR-DQ haplotypes were handled as single units for association and clustering, since linkage in the cohort was strong. Among roughly 370 genotyped donors of the cohort, an average of approximately 240,000 unique TCR beta nucleotide sequences were sequenced per donor, roughly 20% of them non-productive.

The CDR3 starts with the cysteine, ends with the phenylalanine, and has 16 residues. Only the CDR3 DNA stays, 48 bases, in frame from base 1. The germline V gene sets CDR1 to SGHDN and CDR2 to FVKESK. V loses 8 bases at its end and J loses 1 base; junction bases beyond the gene matches: 10. To prepare the library, the immunoSEQ multiplex PCR assay was applied. For the multiplex PCR, a mixture combining 60 forward primers for TCR Vbeta segments and 13 reverse primers for TCR Jbeta segments was used. A multiplex PCR assay on genomic DNA amplified the CDR3 region of rearranged TCR beta genes. The Illumina HiSeq System was used to sequence the amplified TCR beta libraries as 87-base-pair reads. In the authors' own workflow: Across the 500 to 700 repertoires, a later analysis counted some 80 million unique TCR beta chains, 9 million to 14 million of which were shared by at least two donors. Raw reads were error-corrected and collapsed into unique sequences with a nearest-neighbor algorithm that merged closely related sequences to remove PCR and sequencing errors. To assign V, D and J gene segments, CDR3 sequences were aligned to IMGT reference sequences. For a sequence to be retained, at least a six-nucleotide match to both a V gene segment and a J gene segment was required. Rearrangements were called productive when the CDR3 lacked stop codons and stayed in frame with V and J; all others were non-productive. Following IMGT convention, CDR3 was defined as the stretch from the second conserved V-encoded cysteine up to the conserved J-encoded phenylalanine. The earlier analysis of about 590 of the donors excluded sequences that lacked an unambiguous match to a single V gene segment. In an earlier analysis of roughly 500 of the donors, V segments were called functional above 56.7% productive rearrangements and were called segregating when the between-donor standard deviation exceeded 5%. A statistical classification framework was developed to diagnose cytomegalovirus status using the catalog of TCR beta chain sequences. In a later analysis, TCR nucleotide sequences were compared against IMGT/GENE-DB human TR gene sequences so that V and J genes could be assigned. In a later analysis, CDR3 sequences and most-parsimonious VDJ recombination scenarios were assigned using the TCRdist pipeline. In a later analysis, every TCR beta chain was defined by the combination of its CDR3 amino acid sequence and its V-gene family, and reads without a unique V-gene family were dropped. A later analysis removed 592 highly shared, low-generation-probability nucleotide sequences to deal with suspected cross-contamination and a sequencing artifact. A later analysis calculated a clonal expansion index for each public chain from normalized within-repertoire ranks of inferred template counts. In a later analysis, generation probabilities were computed with a VDJ recombination model fitted to out-of-frame rearrangements, and the resulting probabilities were checked against IGoR. A later analysis scored TCR-TCR, TCR-HLA and TCR-CMV co-occurrence with hypergeometric tests, applying a repertoire-size bias correction to TCR pairs. To estimate false discovery rates, a later analysis permuted the HLA or CMV assignments 20 times. In a later analysis, co-occurring TCRs were grouped using DBSCAN, with TCRdist sequence similarity added in when clustering inside HLA-allele-positive subsets. Co-occurrence clustering excluded repertoires with fewer than 30,000 or more than 120,000 public chains, plus five with anomalous nucleotide sharing. This is the immuneACCESS table as TCRdb keeps it, with only in-frame sequences that have V and J called. A part of the clones is gone; compared with another copy, unresolved V genes explain less than half, and the rest is unexplained. Clone size and V and J calls were adopted from that table, with D and trimming inferred from the DNA. In this sample the table shows approximately 120,000 clones, 70% to 80% of which occur a single time. The ten largest clones represent approximately 1.2% of the sample.

The cohort consisted of some 730 healthy bone marrow donors. Cohort members were all nominally healthy when sampled, although unrecorded immune exposures were likely present. The donor tested CMV seronegative and was one of the 352 seronegative cohort members. A peripheral blood sample was collected from each donor, and TCR beta sequencing was performed on peripheral blood mononuclear cells. The Qiagen DNeasy Blood Extraction Kit was used to extract genomic DNA from the blood cell samples. The study at large found these results: For the cohort, immune exposure information was limited to CMV serostatus. A later analysis associated 16,951 TCR beta sequences with specific HLA alleles at a false discovery rate of 0.05. Correlated functional status among segregating V segments might be attributable to linkage disequilibrium, but an unknown experimental factor could not be ruled out. An association between a missense DCLRE1C variant and V-gene and J-gene trimming of TCR beta chains was found in a later genetic analysis and replicated in an independent cohort. This cohort had only TCR beta chains sequenced, and the lack of alpha or paired-chain data limited which features could be detected. Because HLA typing was unavailable for some donors at each locus, only the typed subset was used in association tests. In both the original and validation cohorts, the classifier was reported to diagnose cytomegalovirus status with high specificity and sensitivity. Because counts were too low, seventeen rarely observed V segments, including chromosome 9 orphons, were left out of the earlier analysis of 587 of the donors. The sequencing pipeline was judged likely to have produced a cluster of highly shared sequence variants as a technical artifact. In a later analysis, TCR association rates were found to vary across HLA loci, with the most associated TCRs seen for DRB1 alleles and the fewest for HLA-C alleles. A further reported finding was that TCR beta sequences accurately predicted the HLA-A and HLA-B alleles for most subjects in the first cohort. A later genetic analysis reported fewer N-insertions in productive TCRs among donors in an Asian-associated ancestry cluster than the approximately 700-donor mean. Sequencing depth was assumed to be roughly uniform across donors in the presence/absence analyses, though that assumption may not hold. Most TCR sequences were seen in very few donors, while some public TCRs were found in many individuals. A few of the identified cytomegalovirus-associated TCR beta chains were confirmed in vitro to be specific for cytomegalovirus antigens. A later analysis found that HLA-associated TCR beta chains were more clonally expanded and had lower generation probabilities than equally common non-associated chains. In a later analysis, most CMV-associated TCR beta chains were found to appear HLA-restricted, with HLA associations seemingly driven largely by CMV exposure. Broadly in line with IMGT annotations, most TCR beta V segments showed up in productive rearrangements about 87% or about 30% of the time in an earlier analysis of several hundred of the donors. Several of the top co-occurrence clusters appeared to be linked to parvovirus B19, influenza, CMV and Epstein-Barr virus, according to a later analysis. The authors suggested that the approach could potentially be extended to other disease states and immunological phenotypes. Some IMGT-functional V segments, including TRBV6-2 and TRBV6-3, could not be distinguished by the 87-base-pair reads and were therefore excluded. Assigning TCR associations to individual alleles was difficult when HLA alleles, especially DR and DQ, strongly co-occurred. In the study, around 150 TCR beta chains were listed as associated with cytomegalovirus.

Of note for this clone: The antigen it binds to is not known. No much larger clone exists at a distance of one base, and base qualities are not known.

This chain is built from TRBV14 and TRBJ2-5; TRBD1 matches 10 bases in the middle. The sample was PBMCs. The receptor comes from a man in his fifties in good health and CMV-seronegative. The CDR3 sequence is CASGKRQGAPQETQYF. The DNA sequence follows: TGTGCCAGCGGAAAGAGACAGGGGGCCCCCCAAGAGACCCAGTACTTC.